This entry lists 22 T cell receptor beta chains sequenced from one sample in a study of T cells in Graves' hyperthyroidism and ophthalmopathy. Amplification of TCR beta CDR3 regions used RNA as the template. When the TCR CDR3 underwent first-round RT-PCR, the HTBI primer set was used. MiXCR, applied by TCRdb to the multiplex PCR reads, yields one record per CDR3 protein. The profile covers some 770,000 distinct CDR3 sequences, with around 17% appearing a single time and around 8.1% taken by the ten largest. Sequenced sample: blood. These receptors all stem from a man between 18 and 35 years old with Graves' hyperthyroidism.

V is TRBV4-1 and J is TRBJ1-3; D gene ambiguous. This CDR3 spans 12 amino acids. Germline lookup yields CDR1 MGHRA and CDR2 YSYEKL. V was cut by 2 bases and J by 8 bases, with 7 bases left in between. The CDR3 spells CASSQLRDTIYF. The CDR3 DNA sequence: TGCGCCAGCAGCCAACTAAGGGACACCATATATTTT.

V is TRBV30 and J is TRBJ2-1; D possibly matches TRBD1 or TRBD2 (5 bases each). Germline values: CDR1 GTSNPN, CDR2 SVGIG (reference sequence). The V end was cut by 0 bases, the J end by 8 bases, with 14 bases between. The CDR3 is 14 residues long. The CDR3 spells CAWSVLGELDEQFF. The CDR3 nucleotides read TGTGCCTGGAGTGTACTGGGGGAGTTGGATGAGCAGTTCTTC.

Details on this clonotype: Possible read error: a much larger clone is one base away. The chain links TRBV2 to TRBJ2-7; 9 bases line up with TRBD1. V lost 3 bases to trimming and J lost 6 bases; unmatched junction nucleotides: 9. Germline CDR1 reads SNHLY; CDR2 reads FYNNEI. The CDR3 spans 15 residues. CDR3 coding DNA: TGTGCCAGCAGTGACCGGGACAGGGCATTCTGCGAGCAGTACTTC. It specifies CASSDRDRAFCEQYF.

This clonotype appeared many times. The chain employs TRBV6-2 or TRBV6-3 and TRBJ2-7, with 11 bases matching TRBD2. V was pared by 6 bases and J by 4 bases, with 5 bases of the junction left unmatched. Germline-derived CDR1 and CDR2 are MNHEY and SVGEGT. This CDR3 has 14 amino acids. CDR3 sequence: CASRPSGGRYEQYF. CDR3 in DNA: TGTGCCAGCAGGCCTAGCGGGGGGCGTTACGAGCAGTACTTC.

V gene TRBV29-1 combines with J gene TRBJ2-1, with 11 bases fitting TRBD2. After removal of 4 bases from V and 7 bases from J, the junction contained 6 bases not matched to a gene. CDR1 is SQVTM, CDR2 ANQGSEA, per germline. The CDR3 runs 14 residues. CDR3 sequence reads: CSVGSASGRNEQFF. In DNA form, the CDR3 reads TGCAGCGTTGGGTCGGCTAGCGGGAGGAATGAGCAGTTCTTC.

At least ten counts were recorded for this clonotype. This rearrangement joins TRBV20-1 to TRBJ2-3; TRBD2 matches at 16 bases. The CDR3 is 17 amino acids. Germline loops: CDR1 DFQATT, CDR2 SNEGSKA (reference sequence). V dropped 7 bases and J dropped 1; count of bases not matched to a gene: 8. The CDR3 DNA reads TGCAGTGGTGAGGGACTAGCGGGAGGGACCGGCACAGATACGCAGTATTTT. Its translation is CSGEGLAGGTGTDTQYF.

This clonotype was observed a handful of times. The chain is built from TRBV19 and TRBJ2-2; no clear D gene. The CDR3 is made up of 18 amino acids. The V end was cut by 4 bases, the J end by 0 bases, with 18 bases between. In germline, CDR1 is LNHDA, CDR2 SQIVND (reference sequence). In nucleotides, the CDR3 is TGTGCCAGTAGTACCCCAGGACCCGGGTTCGCGAACACCGGGGAGCTGTTTTTT. This codes for CASSTPGPGFANTGELFF.

This clonotype was found a few times. V is TRBV29-1 and J is TRBJ2-1; possibly TRBD2 for D (5 bases). There are 16 residues in the CDR3. Germline V gene sequence: CDR1 SQVTM, CDR2 ANQGSEA. V was pared by 1 base and J by 0 bases, with 13 bases between. The CDR3: CSVEGSAGSSYNEQFF. CDR3 sequence (DNA): TGCAGCGTTGAAGGGTCGGCGGGCAGCTCCTACAATGAGCAGTTCTTC.

This clonotype has ten or more counts. CDR3 amino acids: CSAPGQISYNSPLHF. DNA of the CDR3: TGCAGTGCACCAGGACAGATCTCCTATAATTCACCCCTCCACTTT. The rearrangement joins TRBV20-1 to TRBJ1-6; tentative D call: TRBD1 (6 bases). With 6 bases removed from V and 0 bases from J, the gap between germline ends came to 12 bases. This CDR3 is 15 amino acids long. Germline CDR1 reads DFQATT; CDR2 reads SNEGSKA (reference sequence).

This clonotype was seen ten or more times. The V and J genes are TRBV11-3 and TRBJ2-3; tentative D call: TRBD1 (6 bases). The CDR3 totals 14 residues. Between the trimmed V and J ends, which lost 5 bases and 0 bases, there was a span of 9 bases. Germline-derived CDR1 and CDR2 are SGHNT and YENEEA. CDR3 in DNA: TGTGCCAGCAGCCGAGGACAGAGCACAGATACGCAGTATTTT. It yields the protein CASSRGQSTDTQYF. Supplemented by reference TRBV11-3 and TRBJ2-3, the full variable domain reads EAGVVQSPRYKIIEKKQPVAFWCNPISGHNTLYWYLQNLGQGPELLIRYENEEAVDDSQLPKDRFSAERLKGVDSTLKIQPAELGDSAVYLCASSRGQSTDTQYFGPGTRLTVL.

Many counts were recorded for this clonotype. The V call is TRBV30, the J call TRBJ1-5, with D possibly matching TRBD1 (5 bases). The V end lost 5 bases, the J end lost 1 base, and 12 bases lay between the germline ends. CDR1 and CDR2 (germline): GTSNPN, SVGIG (reference sequence). The CDR3 contains 14 residues. CDR3 sequence: CAWQGKLSNQPQHF. The CDR3 DNA follows: TGTGCCTGGCAGGGAAAACTAAGCAATCAGCCCCAGCATTTT.

This clonotype has more than one count but fewer than ten. The chain recombines TRBV13 with TRBJ2-7; maybe TRBD1 (6 bases). Germline V gene sequence: CDR1 PRHDT, CDR2 FYEKMQ (reference sequence). The CDR3 runs to 14 residues. V lost 7 bases and J 3 bases, leaving 16 bases between the germline ends. The CDR3 loop reads CASILRGVGYEQYF. In nucleotides, the CDR3 is TGTGCCAGCATCCTCAGGGGAGTCGGCTACGAGCAGTACTTC.

The chain is built from TRBV6-1 and TRBJ2-1; D is unresolved. Trimming took off 4 bases at V and 7 bases at J, with 17 bases between the two ends. Germline values: CDR1 MNHNS, CDR2 SASEGT. The CDR3 length is 15 residues. This CDR3 reads CASSVSGVTSNEQFF. CDR3 DNA: TGTGCCAGCAGTGTGTCCGGCGTTACTTCTAATGAGCAGTTCTTC.

V gene TRBV5-6 combines with J gene TRBJ2-7, with D perhaps TRBD1 (6 bases). Germline CDR1 is SGHDT and CDR2 is YYEEEE. This CDR3 has 13 amino acids. The germline V and J ends were trimmed by 2 bases and 5 bases, with 11 bases remaining between them. CDR3 protein: CASSFPGHDEQYF. As DNA, the CDR3 is TGTGCCAGCAGCTTTCCGGGACATGACGAGCAGTACTTC.

As to this clonotype: This may stem from a read error, because a much larger clone lies one nucleotide away. This chain joins TRBV7-9 and TRBJ2-1; TRBD1 matches at 7 bases. V lost 6 bases and J lost 4; bases outside the gene matches: 9. The CDR3 is 15 residues long. Per germline, CDR1 SEHNR and CDR2 FQNEAQ (reference sequence). CDR3 sequence: CASRLQGSTYNEQFF. In DNA, the CDR3 is TGTGCCAGCAGACTACAGGGGAGCACATACAATGAGCAGTTCTTC.

V gene TRBV5-4 combines with J gene TRBJ2-3; D unclear. Germline lookup yields CDR1 SGHNT and CDR2 YYREEE (reference sequence). With 0 bases removed from V and 0 bases from J, the gap between germline ends came to 11 bases. CDR3 length: 16 amino acids. The DNA for the CDR3 is TGTGCCAGCAGCTTGGAAGAGGCCAGAAGCACAGATACGCAGTATTTT. Residues: CASSLEEARSTDTQYF.

Only a few counts were recorded for this clonotype. V gene TRBV27 combines with J gene TRBJ1-1; D remains unclear. The germline CDR1 and CDR2 sequences are MNHEY and SMNVEV (reference sequence). The CDR3 is 15 amino acids. V gave up 6 bases and J gave up 0 bases, with 14 bases separating them. The CDR3 nucleotides are TGTGCCAGCAGCTCGGACGGGGAATTGAACACTGAAGCTTTCTTT. This gives the protein CASSSDGELNTEAFF.

This clonotype came up many times. This chain connects TRBV27 to TRBJ2-7; 7 nucleotides match TRBD1. From germline, CDR1 is MNHEY and CDR2 SMNVEV (reference sequence). The CDR3 loop spans 14 amino acids. V gave up 2 bases and J gave up 5 bases; unmatched junction bases: 6. The CDR3 DNA reads as TGTGCCAGCAGTTTAAGACAGGGTTGGAACGAGCAGTACTTC. Translation gives CASSLRQGWNEQYF.

The chain combines TRBV28 with TRBJ2-3; 9 bases match TRBD1. Per the germline V gene, CDR1 is MDHEN and CDR2 is SYDVKM. The CDR3 contains 20 residues. With 10 bases clipped from V and 3 bases from J, the junction kept 26 bases outside the gene matches. CDR3 sequence (DNA): TGTGCCACCGGCGATTCCTCAGTCGTGCTTTGGGGGACAGGGACAGATACGCAGTATTTT. This translates into CATGDSSVVLWGTGTDTQYF.

This chain links TRBV18 with TRBJ1-2; the D gene is possibly TRBD1 (5 bases). The CDR3 contains 16 residues. The V end lost 1 base, the J end lost 8 bases, and 20 bases lay between the germline ends. Germline CDR1 reads KGHSH; CDR2 reads LQKENI. The CDR3 spells CASSPLSGTLEGGYTF. The CDR3 nucleotides read TGTGCCAGCTCACCACTGTCCGGGACTCTCGAAGGGGGCTACACCTTC.

This clonotype was observed many times. The chain links TRBV12-3 or TRBV12-4 to TRBJ2-7; D may correspond to TRBD1 or TRBD2 (5 bases each). The CDR3 is made up of 14 amino acids. V was shortened by 3 bases and J by 6 bases, with 15 bases between the two germline ends. The CDR3 sequence is CASSFSSGAAEQYF. CDR3 nucleotides: TGTGCCAGCAGTTTTTCCTCCGGGGCGGCCGAGCAGTACTTC.

The chain links TRBV6-5 to TRBJ1-1; no reliable D call. From germline, CDR1 is MNHEY and CDR2 SVGAGI. The germline V and J ends were trimmed by 2 bases and 6 bases, with 13 bases remaining between them. This CDR3 is 14 amino acids long. The CDR3 DNA follows: TGTGCCAGCAGTTACGAGGGTAGGTTGGCTGAAGCTTTCTTT. Translated: CASSYEGRLAEAFF.